The clone carrying this T cell receptor beta chain appeared a few times. The sample's treatment: oral pan-JAK inhibitor, 5-10 mg twice daily. Reverse transcription of extracted RNA yielded cDNA, which provided the sequencing template. Sequencing was performed with immunoSEQ multiplex PCR; in TCRdb, only in-frame clones are kept and a portion is missing. Of approximately 200,000 clones detected, over 40% appear once; the ten largest clones hold over 2.5%. The data were taken from a study of CD8+ T cells in alopecia areata. V was clipped by 1 base and J by 10 bases, with 8 bases between them. Germline assignment: CDR1 LNHNV and CDR2 YYDKDF (reference sequence). The CDR3 contains 12 residues.

This receptor was identified in a human donor with alopecia areata. This chain joins TRBV15 and TRBJ2-1; D is unclear. Sequenced here: CD4+ T cells sorted from blood, sampled at approximately week 37, from a patient treated with tofacitinib. CDR3 nucleotides: TGTGCCACCAGCAGAGTAAAACGGGAGCAGTTCTTC. Its translation: CATSRVKREQFF.